These 14 T cell receptor beta chains were all obtained from the same sample, sequenced in a study of beta chain features in type 1 diabetes. Isolated RNA was reverse transcribed in full, so expressed TCRB transcripts were sequenced. Data came from immunoSEQ multiplex PCR; TCRdb stores just in-frame clones and leaves some out. The sample gives fewer than 650,000 clones, roughly a sixth of which show up once; about 0.097% is in the top ten. The sequencing input was naive CD4+ T cells from blood. The receptors were gathered from a man between 18 and 35 years old in good health.

The rearrangement links TRBV19 to TRBJ1-4; no clear D. Between the trimmed V and J ends, which lost 5 bases and 6 bases, there was a span of 10 bases. The CDR3 is 13 residues long. Germline CDR1 reads LNHDA; CDR2 reads SQIVND (reference sequence). CDR3 sequence (DNA): TGTGCCAGTAGTCAGTTCGGGGATGAAAAACTGTTTTTT. This codes for CASSQFGDEKLFF.

This clone came up once. The chain recombines TRBV15 with TRBJ2-1; 10 positions agree with TRBD2. CDR1 is LNHNV and CDR2 is YYDKDF in the germline V gene (reference sequence). The CDR3 is 15 residues long. The V and J ends lost 1 base and 9 bases, in that order; junction bases with no gene match: 6. The DNA of the CDR3 is TGTGCCACCAGCAGAGTAGCGGGAGGTTTTACTGAGCAGTTCTTC. Translation gives CATSRVAGGFTEQFF.

The chain combines TRBV5-4 with TRBJ2-3; 11 nucleotides line up with TRBD2. V was clipped by 3 bases and J by 3 bases; unmatched bases: 6. Germline CDR1 SGHNT, CDR2 YYREEE (reference sequence). The CDR3 has 16 residues. The CDR3 loop reads CASSSWPSGRTDTQYF. The CDR3 coding sequence is TGTGCCAGCAGCTCGTGGCCTAGCGGGAGGACAGATACGCAGTATTTT.

CDR3: CASSGESSGANVLTF. The DNA of the CDR3 is TGTGCCAGCAGCGGCGAGAGCTCTGGGGCCAACGTCCTGACTTTC. The V call is TRBV6-5, the J call TRBJ2-6; unclear D gene. The CDR3 spans 15 residues. V was trimmed by 6 bases and J by 0 bases, leaving 9 bases between them. The germline CDR1 and CDR2 sequences are MNHEY and SVGAGI.

This clone was found a few times. CDR3 loop: CSSRGGGTDTQYF. The CDR3 nucleotides are TGCAGCTCCCGTGGAGGGGGGACAGATACGCAGTATTTT. The chain is built from TRBV29-1 and TRBJ2-3; D may match TRBD1 or TRBD2 (6 bases each). The ends were cut back, 8 bases at V and 3 bases at J, with 15 bases in the middle. Germline assignment: CDR1 SQVTM and CDR2 ANQGSEA. The CDR3 contains 13 residues.

This clone occurred a few times. The CDR3 DNA reads TGCGCCAGCAGCTTACTGGGGACTAGCTCCTACGAGCAGTACTTC. Encoded protein: CASSLLGTSSYEQYF. J is TRBJ2-7 and V is TRBV5-1, with 8 positions matching TRBD2. This CDR3 has 15 residues. Germline CDR1 is SGHRS and CDR2 is YFSETQ. V was pared by 2 bases and J by 0 bases, with 4 bases of the junction left unmatched.

The V and J genes are TRBV4-1 and TRBJ1-1; D remains unclear. CDR3 length: 14 amino acids. Germline V lookup: CDR1 MGHRA, CDR2 YSYEKL. V lost 0 bases to trimming and J lost 2 bases, with 7 bases between them. CDR3 loop: CASSQEASNTEAFF. The CDR3 nucleotides are TGCGCCAGCAGCCAAGAAGCGAGCAACACTGAAGCTTTCTTT.

V gene TRBV5-1 combines with J gene TRBJ2-6; a possible D gene is TRBD1 (5 bases). The ends were cut back, 4 bases at V and 0 bases at J, with 14 bases in the middle. The CDR3 totals 17 residues. Germline lookup yields CDR1 SGHRS and CDR2 YFSETQ. CDR3 amino acids: CASSPTVISSGANVLTF. For the CDR3, the DNA is TGCGCCAGCAGCCCGACAGTAATCAGCTCTGGGGCCAACGTCCTGACTTTC.

This clone was counted many times. The DNA for the CDR3 is TGTGCCAGCTCACCACCGGCGACAGGGAATTCTATTCAGTACTTC. As protein: CASSPPATGNSIQYF. V gene TRBV18 combines with J gene TRBJ2-4; 7 bases fit TRBD1. CDR1 is KGHSH and CDR2 is LQKENI in the germline V gene. The CDR3 length is 15 residues. V was pared by 0 bases and J by 10 bases, with 9 bases of the junction left unmatched.

CDR3 loop: CAISDLFGTGNKLYEQYF. The CDR3 DNA reads TGTGCCATCAGCGACCTTTTTGGTACAGGGAACAAACTTTACGAGCAGTACTTC. The genes are TRBV10-3 and TRBJ2-7, with a possible D match to TRBD1 (6 bases). Trimming stripped 6 bases from V and 4 bases from J, with 28 bases between. Germline values: CDR1 ENHRY, CDR2 SYGVKD. The CDR3 consists of 18 residues.

This clone was picked up a small number of times. This chain connects TRBV2 to TRBJ1-2, with D maybe TRBD1 (5 bases). The CDR3 is 13 residues long. Trimming left V 5 bases short and J 4 bases short, with 11 bases between. Per the germline V gene, CDR1 is SNHLY and CDR2 is FYNNEI. CDR3 nucleotide sequence: TGTGCCAGCAGTAGGGACGAAAGCTATGGCTACACCTTC. It yields the protein CASSRDESYGYTF.

This clone was counted only a few times. This chain connects TRBV6-4 to TRBJ1-1; the match to TRBD1 covers 10 bases. This CDR3 has 15 amino acids. V shed 8 bases, J shed 3 bases, and the junction held 9 bases outside the gene matches. The germline V gene encodes CDR1 MRHNA and CDR2 SNTAGT. The CDR3 spells CASSLDRGSYTEAFF. The DNA for the CDR3 is TGTGCCAGCTCTCTGGACAGGGGGTCGTACACTGAAGCTTTCTTT.

This clone occurred a few times. The chain uses TRBV7-9 and TRBJ1-2; tentative D call: TRBD1 (5 bases). Germline assignment: CDR1 SEHNR and CDR2 FQNEAQ (reference sequence). The CDR3 totals 14 residues. The V end was cut by 6 bases, the J end by 7 bases, with 18 bases between. CDR3 in amino acids: CASSRDRHSGGYTF. The CDR3, as DNA: TGTGCCAGCAGTCGGGACCGTCACTCCGGTGGCTACACCTTC.

This clone was observed a handful of times. Germline and junction disagree at one end, which may indicate a read error. The chain uses TRBV9 and TRBJ2-2; maybe TRBD2 (6 bases). The CDR3 extends over 15 amino acids. Germline assignment: CDR1 SGDLS and CDR2 YYNGEE. CDR3 sequence: CASTVDQRAAGELFF. As DNA, the CDR3 is TGTGCCAGCACCGTAGACCAGCGGGCGGCCGGGGAGCTGTTTTTT.